These 17 T cell receptor beta chains originate from one sample sequenced in a study of control samples from healthy donors and cancer patients. The table came from immunoSEQ multiplex PCR; TCRdb's copy has only in-frame clones and leaves some out. Counted here are roughly 130,000 clones, about 88% occurring once; the ten biggest clones make up 3.2%. The sample taken for sequencing was blood. The source of these receptors is a man aged 45 to 65 in good health.

This rearrangement joins TRBV4-2 to TRBJ1-5; TRBD1 might be the D (6 bases). The CDR3 is 21 amino acids. The V and J ends lost 1 base and 2 bases respectively, with 27 bases between them. The germline CDR1 and CDR2 sequences are LGHNA and YNFKEQ. In DNA form, the CDR3 reads TGTGCCAGCAGCCAAGTTCCCAAATTCGGGACACTCCTTTCGGGCAATCAGCCCCAGCATTTT. Amino acids: CASSQVPKFGTLLSGNQPQHF.

The chain is built from TRBV5-4 and TRBJ1-2, with TRBD1 identical over 7 bases. CDR1 and CDR2 (germline): SGHNT, YYREEE (reference sequence). The CDR3 contains 15 residues. Trimming removed 4 bases from V and 2 bases from J; junction bases left unmatched: 8. The CDR3 sequence is CASSPGGGVNYGYTF. CDR3 coding DNA: TGTGCCAGCAGCCCAGGGGGAGGGGTGAACTATGGCTACACCTTC.

This sequence joins TRBV5-1 and TRBJ2-7; no reliable D call. This CDR3 is 14 amino acids long. The V gene lost 2 bases and the J gene lost 7 bases, with 16 bases spanning the gap. Germline loops: CDR1 SGHRS, CDR2 YFSETQ. The CDR3 sequence: CASSFRQTEGEQYF. As DNA, the CDR3 is TGCGCCAGCAGCTTTAGGCAGACCGAAGGGGAGCAGTACTTC.

The chain uses TRBV6-4 and TRBJ1-3; no reliable D call. The CDR3 runs 14 residues. From germline, CDR1 is MRHNA and CDR2 SNTAGT. The V end lost 6 bases, the J end lost 3 bases, and 12 bases lay between the germline ends. CDR3 protein: CASSPTGYGNTIYF. DNA of the CDR3: TGTGCCAGCAGCCCCACGGGATATGGAAACACCATATATTTT.

In DNA, the CDR3 is TGTGCCAGCAGCCAAGTTGTTAGCGGTTCCTACGAGCAGTACTTC. This sequence encodes CASSQVVSGSYEQYF. J is TRBJ2-7 and V is TRBV3-1 (or the pseudogene TRBV3-2); D perhaps matches TRBD2 (6 bases). Germline assignment: CDR1 LGHDT and CDR2 YNNKEL (reference sequence). This CDR3 has 15 amino acids. V lost 1 base and J lost 1, with 11 bases in between.

This clone has a handful of counts. This sequence joins TRBV19 and TRBJ1-3; D gene unclear. There are 16 residues in the CDR3. Trimming removed 3 bases at V and 4 bases at J, with 16 bases between. Germline lookup yields CDR1 LNHDA and CDR2 SQIVND (reference sequence). Here the CDR3 DNA reads TGTGCCAGTAGTATCGGATCGGAGCATTCAGGAAACACCATATATTTT. Residues: CASSIGSEHSGNTIYF. The complete variable domain, with remaining parts taken from reference TRBV19 and TRBJ1-3, reads DGGITQSPKYLFRKEGQNVTLSCEQNLNHDAMYWYRQDPGQGLRLIYYSQIVNDFQKGDIAEGYSVSREKKESFPLTVTSAQKNPTAFYLCASSIGSEHSGNTIYFGEGSWLTVV.

The chain combines TRBV3-1 (or the pseudogene TRBV3-2) with TRBJ2-3; a possible D gene is TRBD1 (6 bases). The germline CDR1 and CDR2 sequences are LGHDT and YNNKEL (reference sequence). The CDR3 loop spans 15 amino acids. Between the trimmed V and J ends, which lost 1 base and 2 bases, there was a span of 10 bases. The CDR3 DNA is TGTGCCAGCAGCCAAGGGACAGCGGTCACAGATACGCAGTATTTT. This codes for CASSQGTAVTDTQYF.

The genes are TRBV7-9 and TRBJ2-1; the match to TRBD2 covers 12 bases. CDR1 and CDR2 (germline): SEHNR, FQNEAQ (reference sequence). CDR3 size: 16 residues. J gave up 4 bases and V 5 bases, and 6 bases lay outside the gene matches. The CDR3 spells CASSRRTSGAYNEQFF. CDR3 coding DNA: TGTGCCAGCAGCCGGAGGACTAGCGGGGCGTACAATGAGCAGTTCTTC.

The rearrangement uses TRBV19 and TRBJ2-1; the D gene is possibly TRBD2 (6 bases). The CDR3 is 12 amino acids. V lost 4 bases and J lost 10, with 11 bases in between. Germline values: CDR1 LNHDA, CDR2 SQIVND (reference sequence). CDR3 in DNA: TGTGCCAGTAGTAACGGCGGACTAGAGCAGTTCTTC. Encoded protein: CASSNGGLEQFF.

Many counts were recorded for this clone. The CDR3 spells CASSQGGGYTF. CDR3 nucleotide sequence: TGTGCCAGTAGTCAGGGCGGCGGCTACACCTTC. This chain links TRBV19 with TRBJ1-2; TRBD1 might be the D (5 bases). Trimming took 5 bases from V and 8 from J, leaving 9 bases between them. The CDR3 has 11 amino acids. The V gene's germline CDR1 is LNHDA and CDR2 SQIVND (reference sequence).

This chain joins TRBV5-1 and TRBJ1-6, with D tentatively TRBD1 (5 bases). Trimming cost V 2 bases and J 4 bases, with 7 bases left between them. The CDR3 totals 14 residues. CDR1 and CDR2 from the germline V gene are SGHRS and YFSETQ. The CDR3, as DNA: TGCGCCAGCAGCTTCAGGGAATATAATTCACCCCTCCACTTT. Translated: CASSFREYNSPLHF.

The rearrangement uses TRBV9 and TRBJ2-7; D gene ambiguous. The CDR3 sequence is 15 residues long. V was trimmed by 0 bases and J by 0 bases, leaving 10 bases between them. Per germline, CDR1 SGDLS and CDR2 YYNGEE. CDR3 in amino acids: CASSVAPGRSYEQYF. The CDR3 coding sequence is TGTGCCAGCAGCGTAGCTCCCGGACGCTCCTACGAGCAGTACTTC. Looking up the rest from reference TRBV9 and TRBJ2-7 gives the full variable domain: DSGVTQTPKHLITATGQRVTLRCSPRSGDLSVYWYQQSLDQGLQFLIQYYNGEERAKGNILERFSAQQFPDLHSELNLSSLELGDSALYFCASSVAPGRSYEQYFGPGTRLTVT.

The chain uses TRBV27 and TRBJ2-6, with no clear D. From germline, CDR1 is MNHEY and CDR2 SMNVEV (reference sequence). The CDR3 contains 14 residues. Trimming left V 6 bases short and J 4 bases short, with 10 bases between. For the CDR3, the DNA is TGTGCCAGCAGCCCCGACCCCGGGGCCAACGTCCTGACTTTC. Amino acids: CASSPDPGANVLTF.

The rearrangement uses TRBV10-3 and TRBJ1-6; D is undetermined. The CDR3 has 15 residues. Trimming stripped 0 bases from V and 6 bases from J, with 9 bases between. The germline V gene has CDR1 ENHRY and CDR2 SYGVKD. The CDR3 DNA follows: TGTGCCATCAGTGAGTCGTACGGAACTAATTCACCCCTCCACTTT. Protein product: CAISESYGTNSPLHF.

CDR3 protein: CASSSVEQSPLHF. DNA for the CDR3: TGTGCCAGCAGTTCCGTGGAGCAATCACCCCTCCACTTT. The chain couples TRBV6-5 to TRBJ1-6; D remains ambiguous. This CDR3 comprises 13 residues. Trimming stripped 4 bases from V and 10 bases from J, with 11 bases between. CDR1 and CDR2 from the germline V gene are MNHEY and SVGAGI.

A few counts support this clone. This chain connects TRBV7-8 to TRBJ1-4; 7 positions match TRBD1. The germline CDR1 and CDR2 sequences are SGHVS and FQNEAQ. The CDR3 loop spans 15 amino acids. Trimming at V came to 1 base and at J to 7 bases, leaving 6 bases not matched to a gene. CDR3: CASSLEGARVEKLFF. The CDR3, as DNA: TGTGCCAGCAGCTTAGAGGGGGCAAGGGTTGAAAAACTGTTTTTT. Full variable domain (missing parts from reference TRBV7-8 and TRBJ1-4): GAGVSQSPRYKVAKRGQDVALRCDPISGHVSLFWYQQALGQGPEFLTYFQNEAQLDKSGLPSDRFFAERPEGSVSTLKIQRTQQEDSAVYLCASSLEGARVEKLFFGSGTQLSVL.

The V gene is TRBV7-7, the J gene TRBJ1-5; D gene uncertain. V dropped 4 bases and J dropped 7 bases, with 23 bases sitting between them. Germline V gene data show CDR1 as SSHAT and CDR2 as FNYEAQ (reference sequence). The CDR3 spans 17 residues. CDR3 region: CASSSLMREKRYQPQHF. CDR3 nucleotides: TGTGCCAGCAGCTCCCTAATGAGGGAGAAAAGGTACCAGCCCCAGCATTTT.